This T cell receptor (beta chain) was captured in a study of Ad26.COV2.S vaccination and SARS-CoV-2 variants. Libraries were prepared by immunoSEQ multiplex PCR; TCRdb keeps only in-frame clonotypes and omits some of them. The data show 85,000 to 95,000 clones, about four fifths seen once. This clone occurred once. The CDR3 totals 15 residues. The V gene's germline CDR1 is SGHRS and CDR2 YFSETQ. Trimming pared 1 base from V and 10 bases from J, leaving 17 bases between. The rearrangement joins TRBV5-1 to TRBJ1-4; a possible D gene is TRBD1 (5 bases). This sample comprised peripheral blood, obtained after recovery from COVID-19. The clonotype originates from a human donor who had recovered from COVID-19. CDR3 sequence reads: CASSLISRCGGKLFF. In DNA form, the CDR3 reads TGCGCCAGCAGCTTGATTAGCCGGTGTGGGGGAAAACTGTTTTTT. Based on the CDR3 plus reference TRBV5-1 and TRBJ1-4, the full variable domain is KAGVTQTPRYLIKTRGQQVTLSCSPISGHRSVSWYQQTPGQGLQFLFEYFSETQRNKGNFPGRFSGRQFSNSRSEMNVSTLELGDSALYLCASSLISRCGGKLFFGSGTQLSVL.